Sequencing of this T cell receptor beta chain was carried out in a study of cytomegalovirus exposure and HLA in healthy donors. Comment on this clone: Its antigen is not identified.

PCR employed 60 Vbeta and 13 Jbeta primers. Clones were read by immunoSEQ multiplex PCR, and TCRdb kept only the in-frame ones, dropping some. This sample yields 43,000 or so clones, of which about 60% are seen a single time; about 8.5% belongs to the top ten. The CDR3 consists of 15 residues. The J segment lost 3 bases and the V segment lost 6 bases, leaving 11 bases of the junction unmatched. Germline CDR1 reads SEHNR; CDR2 reads FQNEAQ (reference sequence). The study, taken as a whole, reports: Published work reported that the classifier diagnosed cytomegalovirus status with high specificity and sensitivity.

Input material: PBMCs. The source of this sequence is a human donor in good health. The chain couples TRBV7-9 to TRBJ2-7; 7 bases agree with TRBD2. In DNA, the CDR3 is TGTGCCAGCAGTACCTGGGATGGGGGGGACTACGAGCAGTACTTC. Translation: CASSTWDGGDYEQYF.